The 2 T cell receptor beta chains below come from one sample, sequenced in a study of blood T cell repertoires in COVID-19. Sequencing was performed with immunoSEQ multiplex PCR; in TCRdb, only in-frame clones are kept and a portion is missing. The profile shows more than 300,000 clones, approximately 89% of them singletons. The sequencing sample was made of peripheral blood. These receptors originate from a woman in her late teens or twenties who had recovered from COVID-19.

The chain recombines TRBV25-1 with TRBJ1-1, with TRBD1 identical over 7 bases. CDR3 size: 15 residues. Germline CDR1 reads MGHDK; CDR2 reads SYGVNS. The trim removed 7 bases at V and 7 bases at J, leaving 15 bases unmatched. The CDR3 sequence: CASTREGGAISEAFF. CDR3 DNA: TGTGCCAGCACAAGGGAAGGGGGCGCGATCAGTGAAGCTTTCTTT.

The genes are TRBV10-3 and TRBJ2-3; TRBD2 aligns across 11 bases. This CDR3 is built from 17 residues. The V gene end was trimmed by 5 bases and the J gene end by 0 bases; junction bases not matched to a gene: 7. Germline V gene data show CDR1 as ENHRY and CDR2 as SYGVKD. CDR3 bases: TGTGCCATCAGTACAGGGACTAGCGGAACTAGCACAGATACGCAGTATTTT. This encodes CAISTGTSGTSTDTQYF.